Each of the 24 T cell receptor beta chains below was sequenced from the same sample in a study of beta chain features in type 1 diabetes. Expressed TCRB transcripts were sequenced after all isolated RNA was converted to cDNA. Profiling relied on immunoSEQ multiplex PCR, and the TCRdb table lists in-frame clones only, not all of them. The sample has 200,000 to 250,000 clones; under 13% are singletons. The sequencing sample was made of central memory CD4+ T cells from blood. All receptors derive from a man aged 18 to 30 in good health.

In its sample, this clone was seen a few times. The rearrangement links TRBV5-4 to TRBJ1-1; perhaps TRBD1 as D (5 bases). The V end lost 10 bases, the J end lost 0 bases, and 16 bases lay between the germline ends. The CDR3 totals 14 residues. Germline lookup yields CDR1 SGHNT and CDR2 YYREEE (reference sequence). CDR3 DNA sequence: TGTGCCCACTTTAGGGAGGGGATGAACACTGAAGCTTTCTTT. It codes for CAHFREGMNTEAFF. The variable domain in full, completed from reference TRBV5-4 and TRBJ1-1, reads ETGVTQSPTHLIKTRGQQVTLRCSSQSGHNTVSWYQQALGQGPQFIFQYYREEENGRGNFPPRFSGLQFPNYSSELNVNALELDDSALYLCAHFREGMNTEAFFGQGTRLTVV.

In its sample, this clone was seen a few times. The genes are TRBV5-5 and TRBJ1-5; D remains ambiguous. CDR1 is SGHKS, CDR2 YYEKEE, per germline (reference sequence). This CDR3 has 14 residues. V was pared by 4 bases and J by 5 bases, with 13 bases between. DNA of the CDR3: TGTGCCAGCAGCCCCGGACCGAGGGATCAGCCCCAGCATTTT. This encodes CASSPGPRDQPQHF.

There are a few counts of this clone. V usage is TRBV19 and J usage is TRBJ2-7, with a tentative D call TRBD1 (6 bases). V lost 0 bases, J lost 6 bases, and 12 bases lay in between. The germline CDR1 and CDR2 sequences are LNHDA and SQIVND (reference sequence). The CDR3 loop spans 14 amino acids. CDR3 in DNA: TGTGCCAGTAGTATAGATTCAGGGGCGGGCGAGCAGTACTTC. This gives the protein CASSIDSGAGEQYF. The full variable domain, in which reference TRBV19 and TRBJ2-7 provide the parts outside the CDR3, is DGGITQSPKYLFRKEGQNVTLSCEQNLNHDAMYWYRQDPGQGLRLIYYSQIVNDFQKGDIAEGYSVSREKKESFPLTVTSAQKNPTAFYLCASSIDSGAGEQYFGPGTRLTVT.

This clone was recorded many times. The chain is built from TRBV5-1 and TRBJ1-4; D gene unclear. The V end lost 4 bases, the J end lost 2 bases, and 9 bases lay between the germline ends. The CDR3 contains 14 residues. Germline-derived CDR1 and CDR2 are SGHRS and YFSETQ. The CDR3 spells CASSRWTTNEKLFF. The CDR3 DNA follows: TGCGCCAGCAGCCGCTGGACGACTAATGAAAAACTGTTTTTT.

The chain carries TRBV11-2 and TRBJ2-1; the match to TRBD2 covers 12 bases. V lost 1 base and J lost 8; bases outside the gene matches: 3. The CDR3 spans 15 residues. Germline V gene data show CDR1 as SGHAT and CDR2 as FQNNGV. The CDR3 DNA reads TGTGCCAGCAGCTTAGCCCTAGCGGGAGGGTATGAGCAGTTCTTC. It yields the protein CASSLALAGGYEQFF.

This clone was seen a few times. V is TRBV7-6 and J is TRBJ2-3; 7 nucleotides agree with TRBD2. V gave up 1 base and J gave up 4 bases; unmatched junction bases: 8. The CDR3 runs 16 residues. Germline lookup yields CDR1 SGHVS and CDR2 FNYEAQ. The CDR3 sequence: CASSLDAAGTSDTQYF. In DNA form, the CDR3 reads TGTGCCAGCAGCTTAGACGCAGCGGGGACTTCAGATACGCAGTATTTT. Based on the CDR3 plus reference TRBV7-6 and TRBJ2-3, the full variable domain is GAGVSQSPRYKVTKRGQDVALRCDPISGHVSLYWYRQALGQGPEFLTYFNYEAQQDKSGLPNDRFSAERPEGSISTLTIQRTEQRDSAMYRCASSLDAAGTSDTQYFGPGTRLTVL.

This clone has more than one count but fewer than ten. The chain carries TRBV29-1 and TRBJ2-7; 9 bases map to TRBD1. This CDR3 spans 11 amino acids. V dropped 6 bases and J dropped 7; count of bases not matched to a gene: 4. Germline V lookup: CDR1 SQVTM, CDR2 ANQGSEA. The CDR3 is CSVGTGPEQYF. In nucleotides, the CDR3 is TGCAGCGTGGGGACAGGGCCTGAGCAGTACTTC.

This clone occurred a few times. The chain couples TRBV7-3 to TRBJ2-7; 8 bases align to TRBD2. The germline gives CDR1 SGHTA, CDR2 FQGTGA. The CDR3 covers 13 residues. Losses at the gene ends were 5 bases for V and 7 bases for J; bases not matched to a gene: 7. CDR3 in amino acids: CASSLREGGEQYF. CDR3 DNA sequence: TGTGCCAGCAGCCTCCGGGAGGGCGGAGAGCAGTACTTC.

The CDR3 DNA is TGCAGCGTTTTTCAGGGGCTGAACACTGAAGCTTTCTTT. Translated, it gives CSVFQGLNTEAFF. The chain uses TRBV29-1 and TRBJ1-1, with a possible D match to TRBD1 (6 bases). Trimming removed 5 bases from V and 0 bases from J, with 10 bases in between. Germline V lookup: CDR1 SQVTM, CDR2 ANQGSEA. This CDR3 has 13 residues.

The chain uses TRBV5-1 and TRBJ2-7, with D possibly TRBD1 on 6 matching bases. Trimming stripped 4 bases from V and 5 bases from J, with 19 bases between. CDR3 length equals 15 residues. CDR1 is SGHRS, CDR2 YFSETQ, per germline. The CDR3 protein is CASSPAPRGWDEQYF. The CDR3 nucleotides are TGCGCCAGCAGCCCCGCCCCCAGGGGATGGGACGAGCAGTACTTC. The whole variable domain, remainder taken from reference TRBV5-1 and TRBJ2-7, is KAGVTQTPRYLIKTRGQQVTLSCSPISGHRSVSWYQQTPGQGLQFLFEYFSETQRNKGNFPGRFSGRQFSNSRSEMNVSTLELGDSALYLCASSPAPRGWDEQYFGPGTRLTVT.

The rearrangement links TRBV7-2 to TRBJ2-3; D remains unclear. V shed 3 bases and J shed 6 bases, with 13 bases lying between them. The CDR3 sequence is 14 residues long. Per germline, CDR1 SGHTA and CDR2 FQGNSA. The CDR3 region is CASSFVAAADTQYF. As DNA, the CDR3 is TGTGCCAGCAGCTTTGTCGCCGCTGCCGATACGCAGTATTTT.

This sequence joins TRBV10-3 and TRBJ2-1; D gene unclear. The germline V and J ends were trimmed by 4 bases and 0 bases, with 10 bases remaining between them. The CDR3 consists of 15 residues. Germline values: CDR1 ENHRY, CDR2 SYGVKD. The CDR3 coding sequence is TGTGCCATCAGTGTCGTCAGGATCTCCTACAATGAGCAGTTCTTC. Its protein is CAISVVRISYNEQFF.

The V gene is TRBV2, the J gene TRBJ2-7, with TRBD2 matching 7 bases. The germline V gene has CDR1 SNHLY and CDR2 FYNNEI. The CDR3 totals 15 residues. V dropped 7 bases and J dropped 2; count of bases not matched to a gene: 11. The DNA of the CDR3 is TGTGCCAGCACCCCCTTAGCGGGCCCAACCTACGAGCAGTACTTC. Translating gives CASTPLAGPTYEQYF.

This clone has a handful of counts. The CDR3 reads CASSSLGSQETQYF. The CDR3 DNA reads TGTGCCAGCAGCTCCCTCGGGTCCCAAGAGACCCAGTACTTC. This rearrangement joins TRBV7-6 to TRBJ2-5, with D uncertain. This CDR3 contains 14 residues. With 4 bases removed from V and 1 base from J, the gap between germline ends came to 10 bases. Germline V gene lookup returns CDR1 SGHVS and CDR2 FNYEAQ.

This clone was seen a handful of times. This chain connects TRBV30 to TRBJ1-6; D call uncertain. V dropped 0 bases and J dropped 9 bases, with 3 bases sitting between them. This CDR3 spans 11 amino acids. CDR1 is GTSNPN, CDR2 SVGIG, per germline (reference sequence). CDR3 DNA: TGTGCCTGGAGTGTACCTTCACCCCTCCACTTT. Translating gives CAWSVPSPLHF. The full variable domain, its missing parts supplied by reference TRBV30 and TRBJ1-6, is SQTIHQWPATLVQPVGSPLSLECTVEGTSNPNLYWYRQAAGRGLQLLFYSVGIGQISSEVPQNLSASRPQDRQFILSSKKLLLSDSGFYLCAWSVPSPLHFGNGTRLTVT.

The gene calls are TRBV5-6 and TRBJ2-3, with TRBD2 identical over 10 bases. Germline V gives CDR1 SGHDT, CDR2 YYEEEE. The CDR3 is made up of 16 amino acids. Unmatched junction bases numbered 4, after V lost 0 bases and J lost 3 bases. The CDR3 DNA is TGTGCCAGCAGCTTGGGACTAGCGGGCCAGACAGATACGCAGTATTTT. The encoded protein is CASSLGLAGQTDTQYF.

To note about this clone: It differs at one base from a far larger clone, so likely a read error. The CDR3 sequence: CASRVAESNEQYF. The CDR3 DNA follows: TGTGCCAGCAGGGTGGCAGAATCCAACGAGCAGTACTTC. The chain joins TRBV2 to TRBJ2-7; D remains ambiguous. Looked up from germline, CDR1 is SNHLY and CDR2 is FYNNEI. V lost 6 bases, J lost 5 bases, and 14 bases lay in between. This CDR3 region has 13 residues.

The chain couples TRBV5-1 to TRBJ1-2, with D unclear. The CDR3 runs to 12 residues. The V end was cut by 2 bases, the J end by 7 bases, with 9 bases between. Germline values: CDR1 SGHRS, CDR2 YFSETQ. The CDR3 region is CASSFGDTGYTF. DNA for the CDR3: TGCGCCAGCAGCTTCGGGGATACTGGCTACACCTTC.

This clone was counted only a few times. The chain combines TRBV7-2 with TRBJ2-3; possible D gene TRBD2, 6 bases. The ends were cut back, 1 base at V and 4 bases at J, with 15 bases in the middle. CDR1 and CDR2 (germline): SGHTA, FQGNSA. CDR3 size: 16 residues. CDR3 bases: TGTGCCAGCAGCTTAGATTTCGGGGGAGGAGCAGATACGCAGTATTTT. Encoded protein: CASSLDFGGGADTQYF.

This clone was seen a handful of times. The gene calls are TRBV30 and TRBJ1-1; 7 bases align to TRBD1. Germline CDR1 GTSNPN, CDR2 SVGIG (reference sequence). With 2 bases clipped from V and 0 bases from J, the junction kept 6 bases outside the gene matches. The CDR3 spans 15 residues. The CDR3 DNA is TGTGCCTGGAGTCCGCCCGGGACAGTGAACACTGAAGCTTTCTTT. Residues: CAWSPPGTVNTEAFF. The whole variable domain, remainder taken from reference TRBV30 and TRBJ1-1, is SQTIHQWPATLVQPVGSPLSLECTVEGTSNPNLYWYRQAAGRGLQLLFYSVGIGQISSEVPQNLSASRPQDRQFILSSKKLLLSDSGFYLCAWSPPGTVNTEAFFGQGTRLTVV.

This clone has just a few counts. The chain is built from TRBV5-1 and TRBJ2-3; 9 bases are shared with TRBD1. The germline V gene has CDR1 SGHRS and CDR2 YFSETQ. V trimming: 1 base; J trimming: 1 base; junction bases outside the gene matches: 4. This CDR3 has 16 amino acids. CDR3 residues: CASSLSRDRGTDTQYF. CDR3 DNA sequence: TGCGCCAGCAGCTTGAGCCGGGACAGGGGCACAGATACGCAGTATTTT.

This chain links TRBV30 with TRBJ2-1; possible D gene TRBD1, 6 bases. There are 13 residues in the CDR3. Per germline, CDR1 GTSNPN and CDR2 SVGIG (reference sequence). Trimming pared 4 bases from V and 4 bases from J, leaving 11 bases between. The CDR3 DNA sequence: TGTGCCTGGAAGTGGCAGGGGTACAATGAGCAGTTCTTC. Its protein is CAWKWQGYNEQFF.

DNA for the CDR3: TGTGCCAGCAGCTTAGACCCCTCTGGTTACTACGAGCAGTACTTC. Translating it yields CASSLDPSGYYEQYF. The chain is built from TRBV7-6 and TRBJ2-7; D is uncertain. The V and J ends lost 1 base and 3 bases respectively, with 13 bases between them. Germline lookup yields CDR1 SGHVS and CDR2 FNYEAQ. This CDR3 is 15 amino acids long.

This clone came up a few times. The chain combines TRBV7-2 with TRBJ2-1; D possibly corresponds to TRBD2 (6 bases). This CDR3 spans 17 amino acids. Germline values: CDR1 SGHTA, CDR2 FQGNSA. V was cut by 5 bases and J by 7 bases, with 24 bases left in between. The CDR3 reads CASSRAKQEGGGNEQFF. Here the CDR3 DNA reads TGTGCCAGCAGCCGGGCCAAACAGGAGGGAGGCGGTAATGAGCAGTTCTTC.